This is a list of T cell receptor beta chains from one sample in a study of OX40 agonist ivuxolimab in advanced cancers. TCRdb's table, derived via immunoSEQ multiplex PCR, lists solely in-frame clones and lacks some. The table shows 60,000 to 80,000 clones, with roughly nine tenths occurring only once. Sequences were derived from CD4+ or CD8+ T cells sorted from blood, sampled in a trial of the OX40 agonist ivuxolimab. The receptors come from an adult with an advanced solid tumor such as melanoma, head and neck, liver or kidney cancer. Each CDR3 is given with its conserved first and last residue. Fields, in order: J gene, V gene, D gene, clone size, CDR3 DNA, CDR3 protein. A D gene is named only where the DNA matches it firmly. Not every row has a clone size; where given, it reads once, few, many or a size class.

J gene: TRBJ2-1
V gene: TRBV29-1
D gene: -
clone size: -
CDR3 DNA: TGCAGCGTTGATAGGAGGCCTACGGGGTCAGACAATGAGCAGTTCTTC
CDR3 protein: CSVDRRPTGSDNEQFF

J gene: TRBJ2-7
V gene: TRBV28
D gene: -
clone size: once
CDR3 DNA: TGTGCCAGCAGTTTAGAGGTCCCCTCCTACGAGCAGTACTTC
CDR3 protein: CASSLEVPSYEQYF

J gene: TRBJ1-5
V gene: TRBV2
D gene: -
clone size: -
CDR3 DNA: TGTGCCAGCAGCGGCGGCAATCAGCCCCAGCATTTT
CDR3 protein: CASSGGNQPQHF

J gene: TRBJ2-1
V gene: TRBV18
D gene: TRBD2
clone size: -
CDR3 DNA: TGTGCCAGCTCACCCAGACTAGCGGGAGAATACAATGAGCAGTTCTTC
CDR3 protein: CASSPRLAGEYNEQFF

J gene: TRBJ1-1
V gene: TRBV18
D gene: -
clone size: -
CDR3 DNA: TGTGCCAGCTCGCCGAACACTGAAGCTTTCTTT
CDR3 protein: CASSPNTEAFF

J gene: TRBJ2-2
V gene: TRBV7-8
D gene: -
clone size: few
CDR3 DNA: TGTGCCAGCAGCTTAGGGGTGGGGGGCGCGGTCACCGGGGAGCTGTTTTTT
CDR3 protein: CASSLGVGGAVTGELFF

J gene: TRBJ2-5
V gene: TRBV7-2
D gene: -
clone size: -
CDR3 DNA: TGTGCCAGCAGCTTAAGCATCGATTTTCAAGAGACCCAGTACTTC
CDR3 protein: CASSLSIDFQETQYF

J gene: TRBJ2-5
V gene: TRBV18
D gene: TRBD2
clone size: once
CDR3 DNA: TGTGCCAGCTCACCACCTAGCGGGAGGGCAGAGACCCAGTACTTC
CDR3 protein: CASSPPSGRAETQYF

J gene: TRBJ2-2
V gene: TRBV6-5
D gene: -
clone size: -
CDR3 DNA: TGTGCCAGCAGTTACTCGGAAGCTTTGAACACCGGGGAGCTGTTTTTT
CDR3 protein: CASSYSEALNTGELFF

J gene: TRBJ2-2
V gene: TRBV13
D gene: -
clone size: -
CDR3 DNA: TGTGCCAGCAGCTTAGGGCAGTACACCGGGGAGCTGTTTTTT
CDR3 protein: CASSLGQYTGELFF

J gene: TRBJ1-1
V gene: TRBV10-3
D gene: -
clone size: -
CDR3 DNA: TGTGCCATCAGTGTCAAGGGGGGGACTGAAGCTTTCTTT
CDR3 protein: CAISVKGGTEAFF

J gene: TRBJ2-5
V gene: TRBV6-4
D gene: -
clone size: -
CDR3 DNA: TGTGCCAGCAGTGACTCGAGGGGGAACCAAGAGACCCAGTACTTC
CDR3 protein: CASSDSRGNQETQYF

J gene: TRBJ2-1
V gene: TRBV7-3
D gene: TRBD2
clone size: -
CDR3 DNA: TGTGCCAGCAGCTTCACCGGGACTAGCGGGAGTGGCGGTGAGCAGTTCTTC
CDR3 protein: CASSFTGTSGSGGEQFF

J gene: TRBJ1-2
V gene: TRBV11-2
D gene: -
clone size: -
CDR3 DNA: TGTGCCAGCAGCTTCCTTACTGGGGGGAGAGGGAGGGTTTATGGCTACACCTTC
CDR3 protein: CASSFLTGGRGRVYGYTF

J gene: TRBJ2-6
V gene: TRBV4-1
D gene: -
clone size: -
CDR3 DNA: TGCGCCAGCAGGGACAGAGTCGGTCGATCTGGGGCCAACGTCCTGACTTTC
CDR3 protein: CASRDRVGRSGANVLTF

J gene: TRBJ2-3
V gene: TRBV7-3
D gene: -
clone size: -
CDR3 DNA: TGTGCCAGCAGCTTAAGTCCGCTAGATACGCAGTATTTT
CDR3 protein: CASSLSPLDTQYF

J gene: TRBJ1-1
V gene: TRBV10-1
D gene: -
clone size: -
CDR3 DNA: TGCGCCAGCAGTGATGGGGGAATCACTGAAGCTTTCTTT
CDR3 protein: CASSDGGITEAFF

J gene: TRBJ1-6
V gene: TRBV6-6
D gene: TRBD1
clone size: -
CDR3 DNA: TGTGCCAGCAGGAACAGGGGGCGGAGTTCACCCCTCCACTTT
CDR3 protein: CASRNRGRSSPLHF

J gene: TRBJ2-7
V gene: TRBV28
D gene: -
clone size: -
CDR3 DNA: TGTGCCAGCAGTTCCGCAGGAGGGGAGGAAAGCTACGAGCAGTACTTC
CDR3 protein: CASSSAGGEESYEQYF

J gene: TRBJ2-2
V gene: TRBV18
D gene: -
clone size: -
CDR3 DNA: TGTGCCAGCTCACCTCGGGCTATCACCGGGGAGCTGTTTTTT
CDR3 protein: CASSPRAITGELFF

J gene: TRBJ2-7
V gene: TRBV28
D gene: -
clone size: -
CDR3 DNA: TGTGCCAGCAGTTTATTGACAGGCTCCACCTACGAGCAGTACTTC
CDR3 protein: CASSLLTGSTYEQYF

J gene: TRBJ2-7
V gene: TRBV21-1
D gene: -
clone size: -
CDR3 DNA: TGTGCCAGCAGCAAAGCCCCCAAATACGAGCAGTACTTC
CDR3 protein: CASSKAPKYEQYF